These 32 T cell receptor beta chains share one sample of origin, sequenced in a study of blood T cells in healthy people across ages. Alongside a J-beta primer mix, a sample-barcoded 5' primer served in a second PCR lasting roughly 7 to 11 cycles. TCRdb re-called the 5' RACE reads through MiXCR, storing one row per CDR3 protein. The table lists under 1 million distinct CDR3 sequences, around 43% of them singletons. The source material was blood. The receptors derive from a man aged 55-75 years in good health.

This chain uses TRBV3-1 with TRBJ2-3; D is unclear. CDR1 and CDR2 (germline): LGHDT, YNNKEL (reference sequence). Trimming removed 1 base from V and 4 bases from J, with 3 bases in between. The CDR3 covers 12 residues. CDR3 in amino acids: CASSQAPDTQYF. DNA of the CDR3: TGTGCCAGCAGCCAAGCTCCAGATACGCAGTATTTT.

This clonotype was counted a few times. This chain links TRBV20-1 with TRBJ2-5, with D perhaps matching TRBD2 (6 bases). Germline V CDR1 and CDR2: DFQATT, SNEGSKA (reference sequence). V gave up 6 bases and J gave up 5 bases, with 16 bases separating them. The CDR3 has 13 amino acids. In DNA form, the CDR3 reads TGCAGTGCCCGATGGAGGGGATGGGAGACCCAGTACTTC. Protein product: CSARWRGWETQYF.

The chain has TRBV6-1 and TRBJ2-1, with D uncertain. Trimming removed 7 bases at V and 10 bases at J, with 17 bases between. Germline V gene sequence: CDR1 MNHNS, CDR2 SASEGT. The CDR3 runs 13 residues. CDR3 bases: TGTGCCAGCACTGGGGTGATTTACGGAGAGCAGTTCTTC. Residues: CASTGVIYGEQFF.

This clonotype was seen more than once but under ten times. The chain is built from TRBV5-6 and TRBJ2-3; either TRBD1 or TRBD2 may supply D (5 bases each). The CDR3 covers 16 residues. Per germline, CDR1 SGHDT and CDR2 YYEEEE. The V and J ends lost 4 bases and 2 bases respectively, with 17 bases between them. This CDR3 is CASSRTGTAATDTQYF. The DNA for the CDR3 is TGTGCCAGCAGCCGCACCGGGACGGCCGCCACAGATACGCAGTATTTT.

V and J are TRBV5-1 and TRBJ2-5, with 9 bases that match TRBD1. The closer fit of TRBJ2-7 to the DNA end suggests the J call may be wrong. The length of the CDR3 is 14 residues. Per the germline V gene, CDR1 is SGHRS and CDR2 is YFSETQ. The CDR3 region is CASRTGTGSDEQYF. The CDR3 DNA sequence: TGCGCCAGCAGGACCGGGACAGGGAGCGACGAGCAGTACTTC.

The CDR3 spells CASSLRQPGDTGELFF. CDR3 DNA: TGTGCCAGCAGCCTCAGACAGCCGGGGGACACCGGGGAGCTGTTTTTT. The J gene is TRBJ2-2, the V gene TRBV7-2, with D possibly matching TRBD2 (6 bases). The V end lost 5 bases, the J end lost 3 bases, and 16 bases lay between the germline ends. This CDR3 region has 16 residues. Germline V gene lookup returns CDR1 SGHTA and CDR2 FQGNSA.

This clonotype showed up just a few times. The rearrangement uses TRBV20-1 and TRBJ2-7; 8 positions agree with TRBD1. This CDR3 has 15 amino acids. CDR1 is DFQATT and CDR2 is SNEGSKA in the germline V gene (reference sequence). V lost 5 bases to trimming and J lost 3 bases; unmatched junction nucleotides: 12. Here the CDR3 DNA reads TGCAGTGCTCCCCCGACAGGGGTCTTAGGCTACGAGCAGTACTTC. Its protein is CSAPPTGVLGYEQYF.

The CDR3 sequence is CASSQGDSASYGYTF. The CDR3 nucleotides are TGCGCCAGCAGCCAAGGGGACTCCGCCTCTTATGGCTACACCTTC. V gene TRBV5-1 combines with J gene TRBJ1-2; the D gene is possibly TRBD1 (5 bases). V lost 4 bases and J lost 5, with 18 bases in between. The CDR3 runs 15 residues. Germline CDR1 and CDR2: SGHRS and YFSETQ.

The V gene is TRBV5-8, the J gene TRBJ1-6; D gene unclear. V lost 1 base and J 5 bases, leaving 25 bases between the germline ends. Germline CDR1 is SGHTS and CDR2 is YDEGEE. This CDR3 is built from 20 residues. The CDR3 DNA follows: TGTGCCAGCAGCTTGCCTCACCTTGGACCCCGCGATGGCCATAATTCACCCCTCCACTTT. Amino acid sequence: CASSLPHLGPRDGHNSPLHF.

This clonotype has just a few counts. The J gene is TRBJ2-4, the V gene TRBV7-3; D gene ambiguous. Near its end, the DNA agrees better with TRBJ2-7, so the J call may be wrong. This CDR3 has 17 amino acids. Germline V CDR1 and CDR2: SGHTA, FQGTGA. The CDR3 region is CASIITSANRTPYEQYF. The CDR3 DNA follows: TGTGCCAGTATTATTACGTCCGCGAACAGAACCCCCTACGAGCAGTACTTC.

The rearrangement uses TRBV5-1 and TRBJ1-1; perhaps TRBD1 as D (6 bases). CDR3 length: 15 amino acids. Germline V lookup: CDR1 SGHRS, CDR2 YFSETQ. V was shortened by 3 bases and J by 1 base, with 13 bases between the two germline ends. The CDR3 DNA sequence: TGCGCCAGCAGCTCGGACAGCGGCCCGAACACTGAAGCTTTCTTT. Its translation is CASSSDSGPNTEAFF.

V gene TRBV2 combines with J gene TRBJ1-4; 7 bases agree with TRBD1. Per germline, CDR1 SNHLY and CDR2 FYNNEI. V shed 6 bases, J shed 12 bases, and the junction held 4 bases outside the gene matches. The CDR3 length is 11 residues. Here the CDR3 reads CASRGTVELFF. DNA for the CDR3: TGTGCCAGCAGGGGGACAGTTGAACTGTTTTTT. Full variable domain (missing parts from reference TRBV2 and TRBJ1-4): EPEVTQTPSHQVTQMGQEVILRCVPISNHLYFYWYRQILGQKVEFLVSFYNNEISEKSEIFDDQFSVERPDGSNFTLKIRSTKLEDSAMYFCASRGTVELFFGSGTQLSVL.

V gene TRBV4-3 combines with J gene TRBJ2-5; D possibly corresponds to TRBD1 (7 bases). The CDR3 is made up of 17 amino acids. Germline V gene lookup returns CDR1 LGHNA and CDR2 YSLEER. Trimming took 2 bases from V and 3 from J, leaving 19 bases between them. CDR3 region: CASSQSAGFTGEETQYF. The DNA for the CDR3 is TGCGCCAGCAGCCAATCGGCGGGGTTTACAGGGGAAGAGACCCAGTACTTC.

The CDR3 loop reads CASSHGQGANYGYTF. DNA for the CDR3: TGTGCCAGCTCCCATGGACAGGGGGCTAACTATGGCTACACCTTC. The rearrangement uses TRBV18 and TRBJ1-2; 10 bases align to TRBD1. CDR3 length equals 15 residues. CDR1 and CDR2 (germline): KGHSH, LQKENI. V dropped 6 bases and J dropped 0; count of bases not matched to a gene: 4.

This chain uses TRBV20-1 with TRBJ2-1; TRBD2 is a possible D gene (6 bases). This CDR3 region has 15 residues. Germline lookup yields CDR1 DFQATT and CDR2 SNEGSKA (reference sequence). Deletions cut 1 base from V and 5 bases from J, with 15 bases between. The CDR3: CSARAARGGNNEQFF. Here the CDR3 DNA reads TGCAGTGCTAGAGCAGCGCGGGGTGGCAACAATGAGCAGTTCTTC.

This clonotype turned up a few times. V gene TRBV10-2 combines with J gene TRBJ2-7; 10 bases agree with TRBD1. Looked up from germline, CDR1 is WSHSY and CDR2 is SAAADI. This CDR3 spans 19 amino acids. The V segment lost 7 bases and the J segment 2 bases; nucleotides outside the gene matches: 20. The CDR3 sequence: CASIKLRGQGTNLAYEQYF. The DNA for the CDR3 is TGCGCCAGCATTAAACTTAGGGGACAGGGGACTAACTTGGCCTACGAGCAGTACTTC.

CDR3: CATSTGKVGETQYF. Here the CDR3 DNA reads TGTGCCACCAGTACAGGGAAGGTAGGAGAGACCCAGTACTTC. The V and J genes are TRBV24-1 and TRBJ2-7; tentatively, D is TRBD1 (6 bases). The tail of the sequence fits TRBJ2-5 better, so the J call may be wrong. Germline-derived CDR1 and CDR2 are KGHDR and SFDVKD. CDR3 length: 14 residues.

This chain connects TRBV20-1 to TRBJ2-7; D is perhaps TRBD1 (5 bases). CDR1 is DFQATT and CDR2 is SNEGSKA in the germline V gene (reference sequence). The CDR3 has 15 residues. V shed 3 bases and J shed 0 bases, with 15 bases lying between them. CDR3 nucleotide sequence: TGCAGTGCTAGCGCCTGGGGCCAGAGCTCCTACGAGCAGTACTTC. Translating gives CSASAWGQSSYEQYF.

This clonotype was counted only a few times. This rearrangement joins TRBV4-3 to TRBJ2-3, with 13 bases lining up with TRBD2. The V gene end was trimmed by 0 bases and the J gene end by 9 bases; junction bases not matched to a gene: 12. Germline CDR1 LGHNA, CDR2 YSLEER. The CDR3 runs to 18 residues. The CDR3 sequence is CASSQDWTSGGHTGTQYF. CDR3 sequence (DNA): TGCGCCAGCAGCCAAGATTGGACTAGCGGGGGCCACACGGGCACGCAGTATTTT.

In this sample, this clonotype turned up a few times. The chain has TRBV25-1 and TRBJ1-1, with D perhaps matching TRBD1 (5 bases). Germline V gives CDR1 MGHDK, CDR2 SYGVNS. V was cut by 4 bases and J by 9 bases, with 18 bases left in between. The CDR3 totals 14 residues. CDR3 coding DNA: TGTGCCAGCAGTGCTCAGGGCAGCAATCCACAAGCTTTCTTT. Protein sequence: CASSAQGSNPQAFF.

This clonotype has a handful of counts. The CDR3 bases are TGTGCCAGCAGTCGCCGGGACAGCTTGGGCGAAAAACTGTTTTTT. Its translation is CASSRRDSLGEKLFF. The gene calls are TRBV6-5 and TRBJ1-4, with TRBD1 matching over 7 bases. Germline CDR1 is MNHEY and CDR2 is SVGAGI. This CDR3 contains 15 residues. J lost 8 bases, V lost 5 bases, and 11 bases had no gene match.

The rearrangement links TRBV15 to TRBJ1-5; D is undetermined. The CDR3 has 13 residues. Between the trimmed V and J ends, which lost 5 bases and 7 bases, there was a span of 12 bases. Germline assignment: CDR1 LNHNV and CDR2 YYDKDF (reference sequence). In nucleotides, the CDR3 is TGTGCCACCAGCCCGGGAGGGTGGCAGCCCCAGCATTTT. Amino acids: CATSPGGWQPQHF.

CDR3 amino acids: CSAEESGVFSYNEQFF. The CDR3 bases are TGCAGTGCTGAAGAAAGCGGGGTCTTCTCCTACAATGAGCAGTTCTTC. This chain uses TRBV20-1 with TRBJ2-1; 7 bases are a match to TRBD2. The CDR3 loop spans 16 amino acids. V was pared by 5 bases and J by 0 bases, with 10 bases of the junction left unmatched. Germline lookup yields CDR1 DFQATT and CDR2 SNEGSKA (reference sequence).

This clonotype was detected only a few times. The chain links TRBV7-9 to TRBJ2-3; no clear D gene. Germline CDR1 reads SEHNR; CDR2 reads FQNEAQ (reference sequence). Trimming shortened V by 5 bases and J by 2 bases, and 11 bases separated the two germline ends. The CDR3 loop spans 14 amino acids. The CDR3 reads CASSTVAFTDTQYF. CDR3 coding DNA: TGTGCCAGCAGCACGGTGGCCTTCACAGATACGCAGTATTTT.

The CDR3 is CAISNGGLVTDTQYF. CDR3 DNA: TGTGCCATCAGCAACGGGGGACTAGTGACAGATACGCAGTATTTT. The chain uses TRBV10-3 and TRBJ2-3, with 8 bases that match TRBD2. V lost 6 bases, J lost 3 bases, and 8 bases stayed unmatched. CDR3 length: 15 residues. CDR1 ENHRY and CDR2 SYGVKD come from the germline V gene.

The chain joins TRBV3-1 to TRBJ1-1; D remains ambiguous. The length of the CDR3 is 16 residues. Germline V gene sequence: CDR1 LGHDT, CDR2 YNNKEL (reference sequence). Trimming stripped 1 base from V and 4 bases from J, with 16 bases between. The CDR3 DNA reads as TGTGCCAGCAGCCAAGGGTTGCAGCGGGTGGGCACTGAAGCTTTCTTT. It yields the protein CASSQGLQRVGTEAFF.

The V gene is TRBV7-2, the J gene TRBJ2-2; D is unclear. V lost 4 bases and J lost 5, with 14 bases in between. Germline values: CDR1 SGHTA, CDR2 FQGNSA. The CDR3 has 15 amino acids. The CDR3 sequence is CASSSGLVGTGELFF. CDR3 DNA: TGTGCCAGCAGCTCTGGGCTAGTAGGTACCGGGGAGCTGTTTTTT.

This clonotype was recorded only once. This chain connects TRBV12-3 or TRBV12-4 to TRBJ1-6; D is undetermined. The CDR3 runs 13 residues. V was trimmed by 5 bases and J by 9 bases, leaving 11 bases between them. For the CDR3, the DNA is TGTGCCAGCAGTGCCCAAAGGGCTTCACCCCTCCACTTT. Its protein product is CASSAQRASPLHF.

The rearrangement links TRBV7-2 to TRBJ2-7; weak D call: TRBD1 (6 bases). This CDR3 has 16 residues. Between the trimmed V and J ends, which lost 4 bases and 1 base, there was a span of 17 bases. CDR1 SGHTA and CDR2 FQGNSA come from the germline V gene. The CDR3 region is CASSSPSDRNSYEQYF. CDR3 bases: TGTGCCAGCAGCTCCCCATCTGACAGGAATTCCTACGAGCAGTACTTC. The entire variable domain, with the rest obtained from reference TRBV7-2 and TRBJ2-7, is as follows: GAGVSQSPSNKVTEKGKDVELRCDPISGHTALYWYRQSLGQGLEFLIYFQGNSAPDKSGLPSDRFSAERTGGSVSTLTIQRTQQEDSAVYLCASSSPSDRNSYEQYFGPGTRLTVT.

The J gene is TRBJ2-3, the V gene TRBV7-9; D is possibly TRBD1 or TRBD2 (6 bases each). The germline V and J ends were trimmed by 5 bases and 0 bases, with 15 bases remaining between them. CDR1 SEHNR and CDR2 FQNEAQ come from the germline V gene (reference sequence). This CDR3 spans 16 amino acids. CDR3 protein: CASSPRGGTSTDTQYF. As DNA, the CDR3 is TGTGCCAGCAGCCCCCGAGGGGGGACGAGCACAGATACGCAGTATTTT.

This clonotype appeared many times. The CDR3 bases are TGTGCCATCAGGCCGGGACTAGATCGCTACGAGCAGTACTTC. It translates to CAIRPGLDRYEQYF. The rearrangement uses TRBV10-3 and TRBJ2-7; 8 nucleotides line up with TRBD2. The CDR3 has 14 amino acids. V shed 6 bases and J 3 bases; nucleotides not matched to a gene: 7. Germline-derived CDR1 and CDR2 are ENHRY and SYGVKD.

This clonotype was counted a few times. The rearrangement joins TRBV6-2 or TRBV6-3 to TRBJ1-5; TRBD1 matches 8 bases. The CDR3 runs 14 residues. J was trimmed by 0 bases and V by 6 bases; bases with no gene match: 1. The germline CDR1 and CDR2 sequences are MNHEY and SVGEGT. CDR3 sequence: CASRGQVSNQPQHF. The CDR3 nucleotides are TGTGCCAGCAGGGGACAGGTTAGCAATCAGCCCCAGCATTTT.